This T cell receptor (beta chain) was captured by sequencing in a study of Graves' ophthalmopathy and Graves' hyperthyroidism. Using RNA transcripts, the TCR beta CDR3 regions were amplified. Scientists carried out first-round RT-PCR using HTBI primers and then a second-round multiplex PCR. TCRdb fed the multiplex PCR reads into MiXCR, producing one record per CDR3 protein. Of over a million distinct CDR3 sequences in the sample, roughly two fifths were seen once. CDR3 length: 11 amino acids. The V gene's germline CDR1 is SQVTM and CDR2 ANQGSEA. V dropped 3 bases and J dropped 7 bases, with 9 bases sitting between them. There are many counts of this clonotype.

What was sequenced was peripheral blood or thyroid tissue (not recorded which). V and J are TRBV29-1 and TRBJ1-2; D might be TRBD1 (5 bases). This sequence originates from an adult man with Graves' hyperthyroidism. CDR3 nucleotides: TGCAGCGTTGAGTTTGGGGGTGGCTACACCTTC. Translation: CSVEFGGGYTF.